This passage covers 13 T cell receptor beta chains from one sample sequenced in a study of Ad26.COV2.S vaccination and SARS-CoV-2 variants. TCRdb's copy holds only in-frame clones and misses some; the assay was immunoSEQ multiplex PCR. The data hold about 350,000 clones, with about 87% observed a single time. This sample's treatment: around 19 received Ad26.COV2.S at low or high dose, single or two shots; 5 received placebo; per-sample allocation not given. The samples date from day 63 after the first vaccine or placebo injection. The source material was peripheral blood, sampled in a trial of Ad26.COV2.S vaccine versus placebo. These receptors were taken from a person aged 18-65 years who received the Ad26.COV2.S COVID-19 vaccine or a placebo.

The V and J genes are TRBV5-1 and TRBJ1-1; no definite D call. The CDR3 totals 14 residues. CDR1 is SGHRS, CDR2 YFSETQ, per germline. Trimming pared 5 bases from V and 1 base from J, leaving 12 bases between. The CDR3 nucleotides read TGCGCCAGCAGAATCCTTAGACAGAACACTGAAGCTTTCTTT. This encodes CASRILRQNTEAFF.

This clone has just one count. The chain uses TRBV6-5 and TRBJ2-5; 9 nucleotides line up with TRBD1. The CDR3 totals 16 residues. Germline values: CDR1 MNHEY, CDR2 SVGAGI. The J segment lost 4 bases and the V segment lost 0 bases, leaving 6 bases of the junction unmatched. The CDR3 DNA follows: TGTGCCAGCAGTTACTCCTACAGGGGGCGCTTAGAGACCCAGTACTTC. Its translation is CASSYSYRGRLETQYF.

This rearrangement joins TRBV7-2 to TRBJ1-3; D not resolved. Germline V CDR1 and CDR2: SGHTA, FQGNSA. V gave up 5 bases and J gave up 0 bases, with 14 bases separating them. The CDR3 is 16 residues long. Here the CDR3 reads CASSLTGPNSGNTIYF. Here the CDR3 DNA reads TGTGCCAGCAGCCTAACGGGTCCCAACTCTGGAAACACCATATATTTT.

The table lists this clone with a count of one. This sequence joins TRBV9 and TRBJ2-1; 8 positions agree with TRBD2. This CDR3 comprises 17 residues. The V gene end was trimmed by 3 bases and the J gene end by 2 bases; junction bases not matched to a gene: 10. The germline CDR1 and CDR2 sequences are SGDLS and YYNGEE. CDR3 nucleotide sequence: TGTGCCAGCAGCGCCGAAGGGAGCGGGGGACCCTACAATGAGCAGTTCTTC. Translation gives CASSAEGSGGPYNEQFF.

Regarding this clone: A junction boundary mismatches the germline segment, possibly from a read error. The J gene is TRBJ1-1, the V gene TRBV30; perhaps TRBD1 as D (6 bases). Germline-derived CDR1 and CDR2 are GTSNPN and SVGIG (reference sequence). The CDR3 has 13 amino acids. For the CDR3, the DNA is TGTGCCTGGAGTAATACAGGGAGAGCCCTAGATTACTTT. This translates into CAWSNTGRALDYF.

The chain employs TRBV6-2 or TRBV6-3 and TRBJ2-1; TRBD1 is a possible D gene (5 bases). Trimming shortened V by 5 bases and J by 8 bases, and 13 bases separated the two germline ends. CDR3 length equals 13 residues. Germline V gene sequence: CDR1 MNHEY, CDR2 SVGEGT. In nucleotides, the CDR3 is TGTGCCAGCAGTGGGGCTAGATTTCATGAGCAGTTCTTC. It encodes CASSGARFHEQFF.

The rearrangement joins TRBV7-2 to TRBJ2-7, with 9 bases that match TRBD1. The CDR3 is 18 residues long. CDR1 is SGHTA and CDR2 is FQGNSA in the germline V gene. V shed 4 bases, J shed 4 bases, and the junction held 17 bases outside the gene matches. CDR3 region: CASSYTGTGSFVKYEQYF. CDR3 DNA sequence: TGTGCCAGCAGCTACACCGGGACAGGGTCTTTTGTGAAATACGAGCAGTACTTC.

This sequence joins TRBV3-1 (or the pseudogene TRBV3-2) and TRBJ1-3; no definite D call. The CDR3 is 16 residues long. The germline V and J ends were trimmed by 2 bases and 0 bases, with 11 bases remaining between them. CDR1 is LGHDT, CDR2 YNNKEL, per germline (reference sequence). Written as DNA, the CDR3 is TGTGCCAGCAGCCAAATTTCACTCACCTCTGGAAACACCATATATTTT. Its translation is CASSQISLTSGNTIYF.

CDR3 bases: TGTGCCAGCAGCCAAGATCACATGCCGGGTCCGACTAGCGGGGGGTACGAGCAGTACTTC. Protein sequence: CASSQDHMPGPTSGGYEQYF. The chain has TRBV4-2 and TRBJ2-7, with 13 bases that match TRBD2. With 0 bases clipped from V and 4 bases from J, the junction kept 15 bases outside the gene matches. Germline loops: CDR1 LGHNA, CDR2 YNFKEQ. The CDR3 is made up of 20 amino acids.

In its sample, this clone was seen once. The rearrangement uses TRBV15 and TRBJ2-3; D unresolved. Trimming left V 0 bases short and J 3 bases short, with 13 bases between. This CDR3 comprises 16 residues. Germline loops: CDR1 LNHNV, CDR2 YYDKDF (reference sequence). In DNA form, the CDR3 reads TGTGCCACCAGCAGAGATCTGGGGTCTGGGACAGATACGCAGTATTTT. It translates to CATSRDLGSGTDTQYF.

The chain couples TRBV10-1 to TRBJ2-4; 8 positions match TRBD2. The CDR3 runs to 16 residues. The J segment lost 0 bases and the V segment lost 4 bases, leaving 5 bases of the junction unmatched. The germline V gene has CDR1 WNHNN and CDR2 SYGVQD (reference sequence). The CDR3 DNA sequence: TGCGCCAGCAGTGGCTCGGGAGGGGTAGCCAAAAACATTCAGTACTTC. This codes for CASSGSGGVAKNIQYF.

V gene TRBV21-1 combines with J gene TRBJ1-5. TRBV21-1 is shown as a pseudogene. The CDR3 is 13 residues long. The CDR3 region is CASSKRSNQPQHF. The CDR3 DNA reads as TGTGCCAGCAGCAAACGGTCCAATCAGCCCCAGCATTTT.

The chain carries TRBV6-5 and TRBJ1-2, with D possibly TRBD1 on 6 matching bases. The ends were cut back, 5 bases at V and 8 bases at J, with 18 bases in the middle. Germline loops: CDR1 MNHEY, CDR2 SVGAGI. This CDR3 region has 14 residues. The CDR3 protein is CASSQRGRSGGYTF. The CDR3 DNA is TGTGCCAGCAGTCAAAGGGGGAGGAGTGGCGGCTACACCTTC.